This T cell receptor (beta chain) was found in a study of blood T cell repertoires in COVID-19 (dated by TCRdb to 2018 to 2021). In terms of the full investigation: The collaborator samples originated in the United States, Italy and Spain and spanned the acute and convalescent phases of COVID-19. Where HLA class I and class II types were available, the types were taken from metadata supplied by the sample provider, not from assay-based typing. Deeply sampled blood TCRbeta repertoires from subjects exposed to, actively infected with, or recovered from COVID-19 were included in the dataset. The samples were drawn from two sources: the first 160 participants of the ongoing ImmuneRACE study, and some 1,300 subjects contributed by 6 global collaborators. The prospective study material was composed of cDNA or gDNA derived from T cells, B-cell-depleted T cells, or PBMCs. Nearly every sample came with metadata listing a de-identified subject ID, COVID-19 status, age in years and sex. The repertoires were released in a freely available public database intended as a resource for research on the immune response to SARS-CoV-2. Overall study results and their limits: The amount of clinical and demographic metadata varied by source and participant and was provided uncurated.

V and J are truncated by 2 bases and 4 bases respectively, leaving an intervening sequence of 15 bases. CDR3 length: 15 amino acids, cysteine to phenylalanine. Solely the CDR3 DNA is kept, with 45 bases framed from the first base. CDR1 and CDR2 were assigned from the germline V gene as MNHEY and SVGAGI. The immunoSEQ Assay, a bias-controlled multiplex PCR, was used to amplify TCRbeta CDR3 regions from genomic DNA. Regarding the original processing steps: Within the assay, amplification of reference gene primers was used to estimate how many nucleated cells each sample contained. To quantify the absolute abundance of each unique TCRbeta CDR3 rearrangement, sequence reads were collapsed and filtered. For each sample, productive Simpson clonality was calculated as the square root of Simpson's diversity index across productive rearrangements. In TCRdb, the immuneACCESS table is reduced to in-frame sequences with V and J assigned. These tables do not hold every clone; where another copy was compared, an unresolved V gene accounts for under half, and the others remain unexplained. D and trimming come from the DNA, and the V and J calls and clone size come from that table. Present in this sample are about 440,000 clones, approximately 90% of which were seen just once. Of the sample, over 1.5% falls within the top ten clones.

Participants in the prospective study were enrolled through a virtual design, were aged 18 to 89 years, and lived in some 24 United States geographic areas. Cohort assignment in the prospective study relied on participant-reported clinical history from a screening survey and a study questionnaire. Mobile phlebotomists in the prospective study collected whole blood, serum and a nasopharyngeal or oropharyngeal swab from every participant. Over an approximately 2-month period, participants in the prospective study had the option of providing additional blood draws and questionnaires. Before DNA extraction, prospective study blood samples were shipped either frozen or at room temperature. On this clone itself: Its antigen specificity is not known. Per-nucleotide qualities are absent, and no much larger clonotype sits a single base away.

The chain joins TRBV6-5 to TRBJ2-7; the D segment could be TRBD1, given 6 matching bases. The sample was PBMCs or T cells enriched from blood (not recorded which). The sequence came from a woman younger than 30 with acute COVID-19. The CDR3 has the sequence CASSYKNRAVYEQYF. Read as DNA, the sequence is TGTGCCAGCAGTTACAAGAACAGGGCAGTTTACGAGCAGTACTTC.